This T cell receptor beta chain was documented in a study of post-analysis software for immune sequencing data. Study-level results: Five TRBV segments, TRBV5-6, TRBV5-1 and TRBV20-1 among them, were found more frequent in patients than controls.

This CDR3 contains 14 residues. V shed 3 bases and J shed 4 bases, with 13 bases lying between them. In germline, CDR1 is SGDLS, CDR2 YYNGEE. The authors incorporated unique molecular identifiers into the TCR beta cDNA libraries. Yield was roughly 0.5 million cDNA molecules from around 1 to 9.1 million T cells. Using its own MiXCR run on the PCR reads, TCRdb lists one record per CDR3 protein. Counted here are a few hundred thousand distinct CDR3 sequences, less than 40% occurring once; the ten biggest clones make up about 5.6%. With respect to this clonotype: The antigen remains undetermined.

This clonotype was sampled from a girl aged 2-17 years with multiple sclerosis. The chain employs TRBV9 and TRBJ1-1; D possibly corresponds to TRBD1 (6 bases). Material for sequencing was blood. DNA for the CDR3: TGTGCCAGCAGCGCGTACAGGGTTTCCACTGAAGCTTTCTTT. This encodes CASSAYRVSTEAFF.